The 18 T cell receptor beta chains below all came from one sample that was sequenced in a study of blood T cells in healthy people across ages. A second PCR of 7 to 11 cycles used a sample-barcoded 5' primer and a J-beta primer mix. TCRdb called the 5' RACE reads again in MiXCR, with one record for every CDR3 protein. The sample lists under 850,000 distinct CDR3 sequences, around 36% occurring once. The sample consisted of blood. The receptors were sampled from a man aged 18 to 30 in good health.

The rearrangement uses TRBV9 and TRBJ2-3, with 9 positions matching TRBD2. V shed 4 bases and J 4 bases; nucleotides not matched to a gene: 7. CDR1 is SGDLS and CDR2 is YYNGEE in the germline V gene. CDR3 length equals 15 residues. CDR3 DNA sequence: TGTGCCAGCAGCAAGACTAGCGGTCTCCCAGATACGCAGTATTTT. Its protein is CASSKTSGLPDTQYF.

The chain joins TRBV3-1 to TRBJ2-1, with D possibly matching TRBD2 (5 bases). The end of the DNA is better explained by TRBJ2-7, so the J call may be wrong. Germline loops: CDR1 LGHDT, CDR2 YNNKEL (reference sequence). The CDR3 is 17 amino acids. The CDR3 sequence is CASSQGRRRSSYNEQYF. The CDR3 coding sequence is TGTGCCAGCAGCCAAGGGAGGCGGAGGAGCTCCTACAATGAGCAGTACTTC.

The J gene is TRBJ1-5, the V gene TRBV12-3 or TRBV12-4, with 8 bases matching TRBD1. The junction had 6 bases not matched to a gene; V was cut back by 5 bases and J by 6 bases. The CDR3 consists of 14 residues. Written as DNA, the CDR3 is TGTGCCAGCAGTACCAGGGGGCGCGGTCAGCCCCAGCATTTT. It specifies CASSTRGRGQPQHF.

This clonotype was counted a few times. The V and J genes are TRBV29-1 and TRBJ2-3; D might be TRBD1 (5 bases). Germline CDR1 SQVTM, CDR2 ANQGSEA. V was cut by 4 bases and J by 2 bases, with 16 bases left in between. The CDR3 covers 15 residues. CDR3 sequence: CSVVRGRGVTDTQYF. The CDR3 region has the DNA TGCAGCGTTGTAAGGGGAAGGGGTGTCACAGATACGCAGTATTTT.

This clonotype was seen a handful of times. This chain uses TRBV2 with TRBJ1-2, with TRBD1 matching 10 bases. The CDR3 is 17 amino acids. V trimming: 2 bases; J trimming: 5 bases; junction bases outside the gene matches: 11. Germline CDR1 and CDR2: SNHLY and FYNNEI. CDR3: CASSEILPGQGLYGYTF. Written as DNA, the CDR3 is TGTGCCAGCAGTGAAATCCTGCCGGGACAGGGGTTGTATGGCTACACCTTC.

The chain couples TRBV12-3 or TRBV12-4 to TRBJ1-1; D is unresolved. This CDR3 has 14 amino acids. V lost 3 bases to trimming and J lost 7 bases, with 15 bases between them. The CDR3 DNA reads as TGTGCCAGCAGTTTGGATGGGCAGTCTAATGAAGCTTTCTTT. It is translated as CASSLDGQSNEAFF.

For this clonotype: This may be a read error, as it is one base from a much larger clone. The chain couples TRBV7-2 to TRBJ2-1; no clear D gene. Germline values: CDR1 SGHTA, CDR2 FQGNSA. The CDR3 spans 12 residues. V was pared by 1 base and J by 9 bases, with 7 bases between. The CDR3 bases are TGTACCAGCAGCTTAGTTCGGGCTGAGCAGTTCTTC. Protein: CTSSLVRAEQFF.

There are a few counts of this clonotype. The chain recombines TRBV12-3 or TRBV12-4 with TRBJ1-4; D is uncertain. The V gene lost 5 bases and the J gene lost 0 bases, with 10 bases spanning the gap. The CDR3 has 15 amino acids. The CDR3 sequence is CASSLSFSTNEKLFF. Written as DNA, the CDR3 is TGTGCCAGCAGTCTGTCCTTCTCAACTAATGAAAAACTGTTTTTT.

This clonotype has at least ten counts. The chain recombines TRBV9 with TRBJ2-5; D perhaps matches TRBD1 (6 bases). Germline CDR1 SGDLS, CDR2 YYNGEE. The CDR3 has 14 residues. V was pared by 0 bases and J by 7 bases, with 13 bases between. The CDR3 nucleotides read TGTGCCAGCAGCGTAGAGTACAGGGACGGGACCCAGTACTTC. It yields the protein CASSVEYRDGTQYF.

The chain joins TRBV4-3 to TRBJ2-1; 11 bases map to TRBD2. The V and J ends lost 0 bases and 5 bases, in that order; junction bases with no gene match: 6. The CDR3 extends over 17 amino acids. The V gene's germline CDR1 is LGHNA and CDR2 YSLEER. CDR3 bases: TGCGCCAGCAGCCAAGATCACCTGGGACTAGCGGACAATGAGCAGTTCTTC. Protein sequence: CASSQDHLGLADNEQFF.

This rearrangement joins TRBV24-1 to TRBJ2-1, with D perhaps matching TRBD1 (6 bases). From germline, CDR1 is KGHDR and CDR2 SFDVKD. The CDR3 runs to 15 residues. Trimming pared 2 bases from V and 5 bases from J, leaving 12 bases between. In DNA, the CDR3 is TGTGCCACCAGTGATTCGTCGTACAGGGACAATGAGCAGTTCTTC. Encoded protein: CATSDSSYRDNEQFF.

The rearrangement uses TRBV5-1 and TRBJ1-1; D gene ambiguous. Germline V gives CDR1 SGHRS, CDR2 YFSETQ. This CDR3 has 14 amino acids. Trimming shortened V by 2 bases and J by 1 base, and 9 bases separated the two germline ends. The CDR3 DNA reads TGCGCCAGCAGCTTTGATGGCTGGAACACTGAAGCTTTCTTT. It yields the protein CASSFDGWNTEAFF. The complete variable domain, with remaining parts taken from reference TRBV5-1 and TRBJ1-1, reads KAGVTQTPRYLIKTRGQQVTLSCSPISGHRSVSWYQQTPGQGLQFLFEYFSETQRNKGNFPGRFSGRQFSNSRSEMNVSTLELGDSALYLCASSFDGWNTEAFFGQGTRLTVV.

The CDR3 DNA is TGCAGTGCTCCTAGCGGGGGGGTTCCCTACAATGAGCAGTACTTC. This translates into CSAPSGGVPYNEQYF. The V gene is TRBV20-1, the J gene TRBJ2-5, with TRBD2 identical over 12 bases. The V gene's germline CDR1 is DFQATT and CDR2 SNEGSKA (reference sequence). This CDR3 comprises 15 residues. J was trimmed by 11 bases and V by 5 bases; bases with no gene match: 15.

This clonotype was seen many times. The chain has TRBV7-3 and TRBJ2-1, with D possibly TRBD2 on 6 matching bases. Germline lookup yields CDR1 SGHTA and CDR2 FQGTGA. The CDR3 length is 14 residues. Between the trimmed V and J ends, which lost 2 bases and 10 bases, there was a span of 15 bases. CDR3 in DNA: TGTGCCAGCAGCTTACCGGGACTCCGCCGGGAGCAGTTCTTC. Protein sequence: CASSLPGLRREQFF.

The chain is built from TRBV12-3 or TRBV12-4 and TRBJ1-2, with 7 positions matching TRBD1. The CDR3 is 13 amino acids. J gave up 1 base and V 6 bases, and 2 bases lay outside the gene matches. The CDR3 nucleotides read TGTGCCAGCAGGACAGGGAATAACTATGGCTACACCTTC. Translated, it gives CASRTGNNYGYTF.

This rearrangement joins TRBV9 to TRBJ2-7; maybe TRBD1 (5 bases). Germline values: CDR1 SGDLS, CDR2 YYNGEE. The CDR3 runs to 15 residues. Trimming left V 2 bases short and J 1 base short, with 13 bases between. The CDR3 reads CASSVGSDSSYEQYF. Here the CDR3 DNA reads TGTGCCAGCAGCGTCGGGTCCGACAGTTCCTACGAGCAGTACTTC.

This chain uses TRBV24-1 with TRBJ2-1; 10 bases are a match to TRBD1. This CDR3 has 16 residues. Germline loops: CDR1 KGHDR, CDR2 SFDVKD. Unmatched junction bases numbered 7, after V lost 4 bases and J lost 5 bases. CDR3 sequence reads: CATSDHGTGVNNEQFF. The CDR3 DNA is TGTGCCACCAGTGACCACGGGACAGGGGTGAACAATGAGCAGTTCTTC.

The CDR3 coding sequence is TGTGCCAGCAGTTGGGGGACGGGGCAGGGCGCCTACGAGCAGTACTTC. Amino acids: CASSWGTGQGAYEQYF. The chain links TRBV12-3 or TRBV12-4 to TRBJ2-7; D tentatively fits TRBD1 or TRBD2 (5 bases each). CDR3 length equals 16 residues. V gave up 4 bases and J gave up 2 bases, with 18 bases separating them.